This record looks at one T cell receptor (beta chain) sequence and its context. What it binds is not known. This sample was taken from a study of response to subunit inactivated influenza vaccine. Whole-study findings and limits: Authors suggested each seasonal influenza vaccination recruits few new T cells.

Per the germline V gene, CDR1 is SGHTA and CDR2 is FQGTGA. The V end was cut by 0 bases, the J end by 10 bases, with 10 bases between. The CDR3 runs 13 residues. TCRdb used MiXCR to reprocess the RT-PCR reads, holding one entry per CDR3 protein. Here the sample spans some 500,000 distinct CDR3 sequences, 25% being singletons. This TCR was sampled from a man between 45 and 60 years old who received an inactivated influenza vaccine. The source material was CD4+ T cells sorted from PBMCs, sampled 5 to 6 days after vaccination. This rearrangement joins TRBV7-3 to TRBJ2-1; the D is unclear. CDR3 amino acids: CASSLTPQTEQFF. The CDR3, as DNA: TGTGCCAGCAGCTTAACTCCCCAGACCGAGCAGTTCTTC.